This T cell receptor (beta chain) was documented in a study of shared clonotypes between healthy human individuals. Terminally differentiated effector memory CD45RA+ cells were left out of the naive CD8 fraction, which was CD45RO-negative and positively selected for CCR7. V was cut by 7 bases and J by 0 bases, with 10 bases left in between. Per the germline V gene, CDR1 is SNHLY and CDR2 is FYNNEI. The CDR3 spans 13 residues. The protocol was immunoSEQ multiplex PCR, while the TCRdb copy is restricted to in-frame clones and leaves out a portion. Of hundreds of thousands of clones listed, approximately 96% are singletons.

The sequenced sample consisted of naive CD8+ T cells sorted from blood. This chain uses TRBV2 with TRBJ2-7, with D maybe TRBD2 (6 bases). This TCR came from a woman aged 25-40 years in good health. The CDR3 DNA reads as TGTGCCAGCAACGGGCGGGACTCCTACGAGCAGTACTTC. It codes for CASNGRDSYEQYF.